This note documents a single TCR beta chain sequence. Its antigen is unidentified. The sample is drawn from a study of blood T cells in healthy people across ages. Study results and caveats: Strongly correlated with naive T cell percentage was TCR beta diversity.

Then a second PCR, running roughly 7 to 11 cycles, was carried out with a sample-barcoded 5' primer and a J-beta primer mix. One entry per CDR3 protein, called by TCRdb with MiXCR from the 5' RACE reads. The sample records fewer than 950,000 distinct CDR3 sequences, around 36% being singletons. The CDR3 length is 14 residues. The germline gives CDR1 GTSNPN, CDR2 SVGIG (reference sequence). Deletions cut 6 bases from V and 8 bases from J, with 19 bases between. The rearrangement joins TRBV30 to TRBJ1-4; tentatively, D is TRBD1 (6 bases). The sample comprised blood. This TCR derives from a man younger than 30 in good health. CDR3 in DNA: TGTGCCTGCAACCTACAGGGTACGGGCGAAAAACTGTTTTTT. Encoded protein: CACNLQGTGEKLFF. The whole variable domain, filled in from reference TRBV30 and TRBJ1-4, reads SQTIHQWPATLVQPVGSPLSLECTVEGTSNPNLYWYRQAAGRGLQLLFYSVGIGQISSEVPQNLSASRPQDRQFILSSKKLLLSDSGFYLCACNLQGTGEKLFFGSGTQLSVL.